Sequencing of this T cell receptor (beta chain) was carried out in a study of OX40 agonist ivuxolimab in advanced cancers. At the level of the study: A partial response was reached by three patients: one with hepatocellular carcinoma and two with cutaneous melanoma. The study, taken as a whole, reports: Clonal expansion in partial responders at 0.1-3.0 mg/kg ranked among the lowest. Compared with CD4+, CD8+ T cells on average had more expanded clones.

On this clone itself: Its antigen is undetermined.

Trimming took 5 bases from V and 4 from J, leaving 9 bases between them. The CDR3 covers 12 residues. CDR1 is SGHAT and CDR2 is FQNNGV in the germline V gene. Prior autoimmune disease or systemic immunosuppression barred patients. Profiling relied on immunoSEQ multiplex PCR, and the TCRdb table lists in-frame clones only, not all of them. The repertoire has around 80,000 clones, more than 80% of them found once; the top ten carry approximately 2.3%. The sequencing here drew on CD4+ or CD8+ T cells sorted from blood, taken in a trial of the OX40 agonist ivuxolimab. The chain uses TRBV11-2 and TRBJ2-7; D ambiguous. The sequence was obtained from an adult with an advanced solid tumor such as melanoma, head and neck, liver or kidney cancer. CDR3 sequence: CASSPDGYEQYF. The CDR3 bases are TGTGCCAGCAGCCCGGACGGATACGAGCAGTACTTC.